One TCR beta chain is described in this entry. The data are from a study of control samples from healthy donors and cancer patients. TCRdb's copy holds only in-frame clones and misses some; the assay was immunoSEQ multiplex PCR. The sample lists about 98,000 clones, about four fifths occurring once. V lost 0 bases, J lost 9 bases, and 9 bases stayed unmatched. There are 15 residues in the CDR3. Germline CDR1 and CDR2: SGDLS and YYNGEE. The chain couples TRBV9 to TRBJ1-1; TRBD1 matches at 9 bases. Sequencing was done on a sample of blood. The sequence was obtained from a woman under 40 in good health. The CDR3 sequence: CASSVDGTGHYKAFF. In DNA form, the CDR3 reads TGTGCCAGCAGCGTAGATGGGACAGGGCACTACAAAGCTTTCTTT.